This T cell receptor (beta chain) was documented in a study of response to subunit inactivated influenza vaccine. Study observations and caveats: Few new T cells, the authors suggested, are recruited by each seasonal influenza vaccination.

TCRdb processed the RT-PCR reads anew with MiXCR; each CDR3 protein has one entry. The table lists about 650,000 distinct CDR3 sequences, 13% to 15% of them singletons. About this clonotype itself: Its cognate antigen is unknown.

Per the germline V gene, CDR1 is MGHDK and CDR2 is SYGVNS. The CDR3 is 14 residues long. V lost 8 bases and J lost 5, with 15 bases in between. This clonotype was sampled from a man between 45 and 60 years old who received an inactivated influenza vaccine. The material was PBMCs from blood, obtained less than 15 days before vaccination. The gene calls are TRBV25-1 and TRBJ1-4, with D perhaps TRBD1 (6 bases). CDR3 DNA: TGTGCCAGCGCCCCCGGGACAAAGAATGAAAAACTGTTTTTT. Protein: CASAPGTKNEKLFF.